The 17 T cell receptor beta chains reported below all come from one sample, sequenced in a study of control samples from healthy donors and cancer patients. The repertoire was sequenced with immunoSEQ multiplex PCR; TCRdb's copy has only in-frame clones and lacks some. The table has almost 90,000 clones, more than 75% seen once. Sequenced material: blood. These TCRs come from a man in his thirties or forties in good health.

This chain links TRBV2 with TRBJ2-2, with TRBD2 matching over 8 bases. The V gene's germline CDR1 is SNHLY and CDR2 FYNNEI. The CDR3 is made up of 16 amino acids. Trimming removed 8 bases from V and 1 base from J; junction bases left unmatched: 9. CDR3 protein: CASRSQSGGNTGELFF. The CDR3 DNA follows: TGTGCCAGCCGTTCTCAAAGCGGGGGGAACACCGGGGAGCTGTTTTTT.

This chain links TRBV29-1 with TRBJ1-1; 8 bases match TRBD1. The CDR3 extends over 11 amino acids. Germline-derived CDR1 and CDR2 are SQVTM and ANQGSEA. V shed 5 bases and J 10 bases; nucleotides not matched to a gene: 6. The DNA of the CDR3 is TGCAGCGTTCTTGACAGGGGAGTAGCTTTCTTT. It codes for CSVLDRGVAFF.

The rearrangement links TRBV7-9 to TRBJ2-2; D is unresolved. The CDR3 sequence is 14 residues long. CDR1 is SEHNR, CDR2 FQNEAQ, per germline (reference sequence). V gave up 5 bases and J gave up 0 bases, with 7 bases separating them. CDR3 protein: CASSPQANTGELFF. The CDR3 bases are TGTGCCAGCAGCCCACAAGCGAACACCGGGGAGCTGTTTTTT. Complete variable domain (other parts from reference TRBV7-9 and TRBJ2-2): DTGVSQNPRHKITKRGQNVTFRCDPISEHNRLYWYRQTLGQGPEFLTYFQNEAQLEKSRLLSDRFSAERPKGSFSTLEIQRTEQGDSAMYLCASSPQANTGELFFGEGSRLTVL.

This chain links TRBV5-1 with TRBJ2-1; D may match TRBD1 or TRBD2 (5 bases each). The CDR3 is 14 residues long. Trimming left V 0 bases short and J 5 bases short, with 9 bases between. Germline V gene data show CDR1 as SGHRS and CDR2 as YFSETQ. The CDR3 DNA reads TGCGCCAGCAGCTTGGTTCAGGGAGACAATGAGCAGTTCTTC. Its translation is CASSLVQGDNEQFF.

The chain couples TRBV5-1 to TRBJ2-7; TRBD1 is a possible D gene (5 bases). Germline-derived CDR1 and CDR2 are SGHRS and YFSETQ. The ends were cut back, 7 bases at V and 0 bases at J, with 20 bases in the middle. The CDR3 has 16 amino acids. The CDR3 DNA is TGCGCCAGCCGGGCGCCTACAGGAGAGAGCTCCTACGAGCAGTACTTC. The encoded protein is CASRAPTGESSYEQYF.

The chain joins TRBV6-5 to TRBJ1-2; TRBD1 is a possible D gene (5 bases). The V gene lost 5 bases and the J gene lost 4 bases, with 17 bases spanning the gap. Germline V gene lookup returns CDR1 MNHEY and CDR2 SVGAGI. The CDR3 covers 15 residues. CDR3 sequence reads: CASSNAKGRGYGYTF. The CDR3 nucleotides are TGTGCCAGCAGTAACGCTAAGGGGCGTGGCTATGGCTACACCTTC.

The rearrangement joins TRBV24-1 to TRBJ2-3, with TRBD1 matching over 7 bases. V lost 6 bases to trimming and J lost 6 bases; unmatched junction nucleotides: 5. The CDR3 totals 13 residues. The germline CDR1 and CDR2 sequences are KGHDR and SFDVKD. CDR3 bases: TGTGCCACCAGTCGACAGGGCCTGGATACGCAGTATTTT. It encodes CATSRQGLDTQYF.

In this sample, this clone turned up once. Written as DNA, the CDR3 is TGTGCCAGCAGTTTATTGGCCGGAATCTATGGCTACACCTTC. Protein: CASSLLAGIYGYTF. The rearrangement joins TRBV28 to TRBJ1-2, with D uncertain. The CDR3 spans 14 residues. V lost 1 base and J 4 bases, leaving 10 bases between the germline ends. Germline-derived CDR1 and CDR2 are MDHEN and SYDVKM.

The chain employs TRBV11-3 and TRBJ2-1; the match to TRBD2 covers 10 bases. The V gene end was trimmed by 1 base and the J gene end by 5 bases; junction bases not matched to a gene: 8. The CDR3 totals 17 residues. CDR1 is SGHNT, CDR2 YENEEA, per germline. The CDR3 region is CASSLASSGGTHNEQFF. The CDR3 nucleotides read TGTGCCAGCAGCTTAGCTTCTAGCGGGGGCACCCACAATGAGCAGTTCTTC.

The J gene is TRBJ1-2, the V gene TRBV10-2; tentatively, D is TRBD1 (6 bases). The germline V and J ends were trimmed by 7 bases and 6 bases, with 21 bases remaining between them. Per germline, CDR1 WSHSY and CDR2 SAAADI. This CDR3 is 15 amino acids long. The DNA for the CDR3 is TGCGCCAGCACCGAAGGGTGGACAGCTGGAAATGGCTACACCTTC. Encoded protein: CASTEGWTAGNGYTF.

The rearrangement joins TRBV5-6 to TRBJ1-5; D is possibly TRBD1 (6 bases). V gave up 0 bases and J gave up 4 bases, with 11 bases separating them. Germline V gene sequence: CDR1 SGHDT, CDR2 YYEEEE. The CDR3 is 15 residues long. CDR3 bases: TGTGCCAGCAGCTTGGGGGGGCTGGGGAATCAGCCCCAGCATTTT. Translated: CASSLGGLGNQPQHF.

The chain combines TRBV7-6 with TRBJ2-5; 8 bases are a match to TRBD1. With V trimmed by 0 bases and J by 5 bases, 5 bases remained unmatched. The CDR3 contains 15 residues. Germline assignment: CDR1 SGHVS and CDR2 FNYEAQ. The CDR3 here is CASSLAGQGWETQYF. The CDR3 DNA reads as TGTGCCAGCAGCTTAGCCGGACAGGGATGGGAGACCCAGTACTTC. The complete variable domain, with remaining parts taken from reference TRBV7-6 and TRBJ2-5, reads GAGVSQSPRYKVTKRGQDVALRCDPISGHVSLYWYRQALGQGPEFLTYFNYEAQQDKSGLPNDRFSAERPEGSISTLTIQRTEQRDSAMYRCASSLAGQGWETQYFGPGTRLLVL.

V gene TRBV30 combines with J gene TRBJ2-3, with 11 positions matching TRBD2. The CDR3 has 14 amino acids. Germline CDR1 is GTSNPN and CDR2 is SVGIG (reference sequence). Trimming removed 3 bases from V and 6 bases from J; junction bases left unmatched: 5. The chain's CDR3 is CAWSLSGGVDTQYF. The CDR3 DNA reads TGTGCCTGGAGCCTTAGCGGGGGGGTCGATACGCAGTATTTT.

CDR3 coding DNA: TGTGCCTGGAGTGCCAGGCAACGTCGATGGGAGCAGTACGTC. Translation gives CAWSARQRRWEQYV. This rearrangement joins TRBV30 to TRBJ2-7; D gene ambiguous. This CDR3 has 14 residues. The V end lost 1 base, the J end lost 7 bases, and 17 bases lay between the germline ends. Germline V gene sequence: CDR1 GTSNPN, CDR2 SVGIG (reference sequence).

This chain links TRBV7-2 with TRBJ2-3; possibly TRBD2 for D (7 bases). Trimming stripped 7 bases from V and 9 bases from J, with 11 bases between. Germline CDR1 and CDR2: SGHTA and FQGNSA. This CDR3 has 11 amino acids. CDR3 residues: CASTPGGTQYF. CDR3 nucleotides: TGTGCCAGCACCCCGGGGGGCACGCAGTATTTT.

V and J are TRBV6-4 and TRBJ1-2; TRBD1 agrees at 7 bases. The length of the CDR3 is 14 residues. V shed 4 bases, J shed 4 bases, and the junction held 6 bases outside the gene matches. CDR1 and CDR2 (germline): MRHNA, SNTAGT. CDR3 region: CASSVPGQFYGYTF. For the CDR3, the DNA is TGTGCCAGCAGTGTCCCGGGACAGTTCTATGGCTACACCTTC.

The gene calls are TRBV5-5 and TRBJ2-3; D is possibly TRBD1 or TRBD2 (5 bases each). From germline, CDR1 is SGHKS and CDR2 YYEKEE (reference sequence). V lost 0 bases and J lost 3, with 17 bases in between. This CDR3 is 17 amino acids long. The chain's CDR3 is CASSLVGDGFKTDTQYF. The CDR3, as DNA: TGTGCCAGCAGCTTGGTCGGGGACGGGTTCAAGACAGATACGCAGTATTTT.